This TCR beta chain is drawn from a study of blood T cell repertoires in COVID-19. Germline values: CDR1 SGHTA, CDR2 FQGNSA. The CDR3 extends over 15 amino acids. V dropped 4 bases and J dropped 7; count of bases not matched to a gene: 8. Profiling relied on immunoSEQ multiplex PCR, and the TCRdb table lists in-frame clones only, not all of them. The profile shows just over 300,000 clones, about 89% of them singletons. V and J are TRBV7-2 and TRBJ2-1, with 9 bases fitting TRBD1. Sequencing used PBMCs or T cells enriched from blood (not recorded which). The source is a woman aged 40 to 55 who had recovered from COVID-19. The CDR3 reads CASSSSGQGVNEQFF. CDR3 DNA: TGTGCCAGCAGCTCATCGGGACAGGGCGTAAATGAGCAGTTCTTC.